These 18 T cell receptor beta chains were all obtained from the same sample, sequenced in a study of regulatory T cells in long-lasting Graves disease. Building the TCR beta libraries relied on iRepertoire HTBI primers, and CDR3 regions underwent Arm-PCR. One entry per CDR3 protein, called by TCRdb with MiXCR from the multiplex PCR reads. The table records about 220,000 distinct CDR3 sequences, 15% to 20% of them present only once. Time point of the sample: newly diagnosed GD, antithyroid drugs for less than 3 months. Generation of the TCR library employed RNA extracted from PBMCs. The same specimen was also included in a second study, on T cells in Graves' hyperthyroidism and ophthalmopathy.

The sequences come from peripheral blood mononuclear cells (PBMCs), collected at new diagnosis, from a patient treated with antithyroid drugs. The receptors shown here come from a woman aged 25 to 39 with Graves disease.

This clonotype was seen at least ten times. This sequence joins TRBV9 and TRBJ2-1; D unclear. The CDR3 runs 14 residues. V was trimmed by 1 base and J by 7 bases, leaving 12 bases between them. Germline assignment: CDR1 SGDLS and CDR2 YYNGEE. In DNA form, the CDR3 reads TGTGCCAGCAGCGTACGAATTGGGTGGAATGAGCAGTTCTTC. This codes for CASSVRIGWNEQFF.

In this sample, this clonotype turned up many times. The rearrangement uses TRBV28 and TRBJ2-7; D is possibly TRBD1 or TRBD2 (5 bases each). This CDR3 is built from 15 residues. Germline CDR1 is MDHEN and CDR2 is SYDVKM. The V end lost 7 bases, the J end lost 5 bases, and 21 bases lay between the germline ends. The CDR3 bases are TGTGCCAGCATCGGGGCGGGTAGCCAGTTAAACGAGCAGTACTTC. Translation gives CASIGAGSQLNEQYF.

The chain recombines TRBV28 with TRBJ2-1, with 7 bases identical to TRBD1. Trimming cost V 6 bases and J 0 bases; bases outside gene matches: 5. The CDR3 extends over 15 amino acids. CDR1 and CDR2 (germline): MDHEN, SYDVKM. CDR3 coding DNA: TGTGCCAGCAGCGAGGGACAGATCTCCTACAATGAGCAGTTCTTC. This sequence encodes CASSEGQISYNEQFF.

This clonotype was found many times. The CDR3, as DNA: TGTGCCAGCAGCCCAAAATCGGGGGTTCGGGGTGAGCAGTTCTTC. Its protein product is CASSPKSGVRGEQFF. V and J are TRBV13 and TRBJ2-1; D possibly corresponds to TRBD2 (6 bases). V lost 5 bases, J lost 9 bases, and 20 bases lay in between. Looked up from germline, CDR1 is PRHDT and CDR2 is FYEKMQ (reference sequence). The CDR3 spans 15 residues.

The chain joins TRBV3-1 to TRBJ1-3; D is undetermined. The CDR3 contains 16 residues. Trimming removed 4 bases at V and 7 bases at J, with 20 bases between. Germline V lookup: CDR1 LGHDT, CDR2 YNNKEL (reference sequence). In DNA, the CDR3 is TGTGCCAGCAGCCCGAATTTGGACGGAGCGCGGAACACCATATATTTT. Translated, it gives CASSPNLDGARNTIYF. The entire variable domain, with the rest obtained from reference TRBV3-1 and TRBJ1-3, is as follows: DTAVSQTPKYLVTQMGNDKSIKCEQNLGHDTMYWYKQDSKKFLKIMFSYNNKELIINETVPNRFSPKSPDKAHLNLHINSLELGDSAVYFCASSPNLDGARNTIYFGEGSWLTVV.

This clonotype was seen at least ten times. The chain carries TRBV6-1 and TRBJ2-4; tentative D call: TRBD1 (6 bases). Germline CDR1 reads MNHNS; CDR2 reads SASEGT. This CDR3 has 16 amino acids. V was shortened by 6 bases and J by 1 base, with 16 bases between the two germline ends. CDR3 amino acids: CASSHGQKGAKNIQYF. For the CDR3, the DNA is TGTGCCAGCAGCCACGGACAGAAGGGGGCCAAAAACATTCAGTACTTC.

This clonotype was detected only a few times. J is TRBJ2-3 and V is TRBV30; 7 nucleotides agree with TRBD1. The CDR3 length is 14 residues. Germline lookup yields CDR1 GTSNPN and CDR2 SVGIG (reference sequence). V trimming: 4 bases; J trimming: 0 bases; junction bases outside the gene matches: 4. The CDR3 bases are TGTGCCTGGATGGGGACAGTTAGCACAGATACGCAGTATTTT. Protein product: CAWMGTVSTDTQYF.

There are a few counts of this clonotype. The rearrangement links TRBV9 to TRBJ1-3; a weak D match, TRBD1 (5 bases). In germline, CDR1 is SGDLS, CDR2 YYNGEE. CDR3 length equals 16 residues. The ends were cut back, 0 bases at V and 1 base at J, with 11 bases in the middle. The CDR3 DNA follows: TGTGCCAGCAGCGTAGGAGGAGGGGCGTCTGGAAACACCATATATTTT. This translates into CASSVGGGASGNTIYF.

This clonotype occurred many times. V gene TRBV28 combines with J gene TRBJ2-5; D is undetermined. Germline CDR1 MDHEN, CDR2 SYDVKM. The CDR3 runs to 16 residues. Trimming pared 7 bases from V and 5 bases from J, leaving 23 bases between. CDR3 sequence: CASISVGRPPGETQYF. CDR3 DNA sequence: TGTGCCAGCATATCCGTCGGCAGGCCTCCCGGGGAGACCCAGTACTTC.

Many counts were recorded for this clonotype. The CDR3 sequence is CASSRQGNYGYTF. DNA of the CDR3: TGTGCCAGCAGCCGACAGGGTAACTATGGCTACACCTTC. The chain combines TRBV19 with TRBJ1-2, with 7 nucleotides matching TRBD1. V shed 9 bases, J shed 1 base, and the junction held 5 bases outside the gene matches. The germline V gene has CDR1 LNHDA and CDR2 SQIVND (reference sequence). This CDR3 comprises 13 residues.

The table lists this clonotype with a few counts. The rearrangement links TRBV6-2 or TRBV6-3 to TRBJ2-7; TRBD1 matches at 9 bases. Germline V gives CDR1 MNHEY, CDR2 SVGEGT. This CDR3 comprises 16 residues. The V and J ends lost 5 bases and 5 bases, in that order; junction bases with no gene match: 13. CDR3 loop: CASSGSRDRVRDEQYF. Written as DNA, the CDR3 is TGTGCCAGCAGTGGCTCCCGGGACAGGGTCCGCGACGAGCAGTACTTC.

The chain couples TRBV20-1 to TRBJ2-1; TRBD2 agrees at 8 bases. Losses at the gene ends were 6 bases for V and 1 base for J; bases not matched to a gene: 5. The length of the CDR3 is 14 residues. Germline values: CDR1 DFQATT, CDR2 SNEGSKA (reference sequence). The CDR3 protein is CSAGRGTSYNEQFF. The CDR3 DNA reads as TGCAGTGCCGGGAGGGGGACGTCCTACAATGAGCAGTTCTTC.

This clonotype has at least ten counts. V usage is TRBV18 and J usage is TRBJ1-4; D not certain. V was cut by 1 base and J by 7 bases, with 7 bases left in between. This CDR3 is 13 amino acids long. CDR1 KGHSH and CDR2 LQKENI come from the germline V gene. The CDR3 protein is CASSPLKGEKLFF. CDR3 DNA: TGTGCCAGCTCACCACTCAAGGGTGAAAAACTGTTTTTT.

Regarding this clonotype: Because it lacks the conserved phenylalanine or tryptophan at the end, this CDR3 is likely a read error. The chain recombines TRBV11-2 with TRBJ2-1; either TRBD1 or TRBD2 may fit D (5 bases each). The CDR3 extends over 15 amino acids. Trimming took off 1 base at V and 4 bases at J, with 11 bases between the two ends. Germline V gene sequence: CDR1 SGHAT, CDR2 FQNNGV. The CDR3 DNA sequence: TGTGCCAGCAGCTTAGGGGGGACGGGTTACAATGAGCAGTTCGTC. Amino acids: CASSLGGTGYNEQFV.

This clonotype was detected ten times or more. The chain has TRBV9 and TRBJ2-1, with 13 bases fitting TRBD2. After removal of 4 bases from V and 5 bases from J, the junction contained 6 bases not matched to a gene. The CDR3 spans 16 residues. Per germline, CDR1 SGDLS and CDR2 YYNGEE. The chain's CDR3 is CASSLGLAGTDNEQFF. In DNA, the CDR3 is TGTGCCAGCAGCTTGGGACTAGCGGGAACGGACAATGAGCAGTTCTTC.

There are many counts of this clonotype. The chain joins TRBV27 to TRBJ1-4; no definite D call. V shed 3 bases and J shed 11 bases, with 22 bases lying between them. The CDR3 is 16 residues long. The germline V gene encodes CDR1 MNHEY and CDR2 SMNVEV (reference sequence). CDR3 bases: TGTGCCAGCAGTTTTCGCGACGCAGTTAATGAAGGGAAACTGTTTTTT. Its protein is CASSFRDAVNEGKLFF. Using reference TRBV27 and TRBJ1-4 for the parts outside the CDR3, the full variable domain is EAQVTQNPRYLITVTGKKLTVTCSQNMNHEYMSWYRQDPGLGLRQIYYSMNVEVTDKGDVPEGYKVSRKEKRNFPLILESPSPNQTSLYFCASSFRDAVNEGKLFFGSGTQLSVL.

This clonotype was observed many times. The CDR3 spells CSAREGAELYGYTF. CDR3 sequence (DNA): TGCAGTGCTAGAGAAGGGGCAGAACTATATGGCTACACCTTC. The chain has TRBV20-1 and TRBJ1-2; D might be TRBD1 (5 bases). In germline, CDR1 is DFQATT, CDR2 SNEGSKA (reference sequence). V was trimmed by 0 bases and J by 5 bases, leaving 13 bases between them. This CDR3 spans 14 amino acids.

The rearrangement joins TRBV28 to TRBJ1-6; 10 positions agree with TRBD1. After removal of 3 bases from V and 9 bases from J, the junction contained 5 bases not matched to a gene. The CDR3 is 15 amino acids. Germline V gene lookup returns CDR1 MDHEN and CDR2 SYDVKM. The CDR3 is CASSLDRGLGSPLHF. CDR3 nucleotides: TGTGCCAGCAGTTTGGACAGGGGGTTAGGTTCACCCCTCCACTTT.